This T cell receptor beta chain was obtained from a study of cytomegalovirus exposure and HLA in healthy donors. The CDR3 is 15 amino acids. V trimming: 0 bases; J trimming: 5 bases; junction bases outside the gene matches: 6. CDR1 is ENHRY, CDR2 SYGVKD, per germline. TCRdb's table, derived via immunoSEQ multiplex PCR, lists solely in-frame clones and lacks some. The repertoire holds about 240,000 clones, with 70% to 90% as singletons. Source material: PBMCs. The rearrangement uses TRBV10-3 and TRBJ2-7, with TRBD1 matching 8 bases. The sequence came from a woman in her 30s in good health and CMV-seropositive. The CDR3 sequence: CAISESRTGTDEQYF. The CDR3 DNA reads as TGTGCCATCAGTGAGTCCCGGACAGGGACTGACGAGCAGTACTTC.